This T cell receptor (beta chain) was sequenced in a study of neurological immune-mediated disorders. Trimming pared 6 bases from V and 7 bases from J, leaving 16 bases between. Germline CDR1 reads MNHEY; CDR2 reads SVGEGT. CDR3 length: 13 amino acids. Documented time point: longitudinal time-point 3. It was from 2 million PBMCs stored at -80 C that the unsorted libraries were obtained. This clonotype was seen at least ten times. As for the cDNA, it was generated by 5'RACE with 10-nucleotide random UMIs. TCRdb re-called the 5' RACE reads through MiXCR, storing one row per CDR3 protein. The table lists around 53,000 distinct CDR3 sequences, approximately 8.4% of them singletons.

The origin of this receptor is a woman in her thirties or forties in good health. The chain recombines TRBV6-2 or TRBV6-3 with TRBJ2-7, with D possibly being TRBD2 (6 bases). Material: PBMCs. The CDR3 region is CASSSQAGSEQYF. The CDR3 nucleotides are TGTGCCAGCAGCTCTCAAGCCGGGAGTGAGCAGTACTTC.